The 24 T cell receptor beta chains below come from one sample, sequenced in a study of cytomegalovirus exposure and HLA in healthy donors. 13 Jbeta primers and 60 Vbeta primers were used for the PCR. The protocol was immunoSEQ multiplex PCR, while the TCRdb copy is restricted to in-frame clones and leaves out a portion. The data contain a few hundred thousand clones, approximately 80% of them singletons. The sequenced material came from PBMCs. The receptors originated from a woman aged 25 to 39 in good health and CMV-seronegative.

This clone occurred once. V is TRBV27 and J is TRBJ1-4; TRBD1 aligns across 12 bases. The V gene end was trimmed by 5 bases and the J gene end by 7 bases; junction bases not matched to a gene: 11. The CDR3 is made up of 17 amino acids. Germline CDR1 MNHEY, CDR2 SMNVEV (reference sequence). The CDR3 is CASSTTGQGALGEKLFF. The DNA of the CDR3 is TGTGCCAGCAGTACCACGGGACAGGGGGCGCTTGGTGAAAAACTGTTTTTT.

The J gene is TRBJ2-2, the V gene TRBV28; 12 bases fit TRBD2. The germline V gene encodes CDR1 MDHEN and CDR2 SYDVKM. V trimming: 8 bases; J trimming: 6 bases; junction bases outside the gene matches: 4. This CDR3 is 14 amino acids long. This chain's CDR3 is CASLAGGKSGELFF. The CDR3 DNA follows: TGTGCCAGCCTAGCGGGAGGGAAGTCCGGGGAGCTGTTTTTT.

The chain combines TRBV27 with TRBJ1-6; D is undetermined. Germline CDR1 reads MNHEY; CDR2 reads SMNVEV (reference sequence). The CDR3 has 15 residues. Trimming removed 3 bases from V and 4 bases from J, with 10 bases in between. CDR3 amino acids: CASSLTGRYNSPLHF. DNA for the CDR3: TGTGCCAGCAGTTTGACCGGGAGATATAATTCACCCCTCCACTTT.

CDR3 DNA: TGTGCCAGCAGCCCCCCGGGGATGAACACTGAAGCTTTCTTT. This gives the protein CASSPPGMNTEAFF. The chain couples TRBV7-9 to TRBJ1-1; D gene unclear. The germline V gene has CDR1 SEHNR and CDR2 FQNEAQ (reference sequence). CDR3 length: 14 residues. Trimming cost V 5 bases and J 0 bases, with 10 bases left between them.

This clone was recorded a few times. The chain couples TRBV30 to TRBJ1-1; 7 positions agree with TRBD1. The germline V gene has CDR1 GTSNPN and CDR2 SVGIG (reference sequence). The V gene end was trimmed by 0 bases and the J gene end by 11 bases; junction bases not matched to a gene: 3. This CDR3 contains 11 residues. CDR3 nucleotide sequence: TGTGCCTGGAGTGTCCAGGGGGTTGCTTTCTTT. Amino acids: CAWSVQGVAFF.

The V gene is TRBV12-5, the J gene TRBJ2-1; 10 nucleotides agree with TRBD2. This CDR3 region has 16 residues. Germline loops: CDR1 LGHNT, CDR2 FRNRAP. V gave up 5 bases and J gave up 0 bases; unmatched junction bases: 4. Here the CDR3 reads CASGPPSGGSYNEQFF. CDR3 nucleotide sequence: TGTGCTAGTGGTCCACCTAGCGGGGGCTCCTACAATGAGCAGTTCTTC.

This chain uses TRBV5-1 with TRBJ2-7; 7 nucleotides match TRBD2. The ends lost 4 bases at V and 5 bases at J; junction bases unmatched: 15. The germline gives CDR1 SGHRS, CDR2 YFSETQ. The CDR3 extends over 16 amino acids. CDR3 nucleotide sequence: TGCGCCAGCAGCCCCCTGGGGTGGCGGGAGAGAAACGAGCAGTACTTC. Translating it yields CASSPLGWRERNEQYF.

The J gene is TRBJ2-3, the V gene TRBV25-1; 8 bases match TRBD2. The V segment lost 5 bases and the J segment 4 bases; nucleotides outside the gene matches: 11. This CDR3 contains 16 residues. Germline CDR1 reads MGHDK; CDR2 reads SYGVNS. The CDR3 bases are TGTGCCAGCAGTCTGAACTCGGGGGGGCGGTCAGATACGCAGTATTTT. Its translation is CASSLNSGGRSDTQYF.

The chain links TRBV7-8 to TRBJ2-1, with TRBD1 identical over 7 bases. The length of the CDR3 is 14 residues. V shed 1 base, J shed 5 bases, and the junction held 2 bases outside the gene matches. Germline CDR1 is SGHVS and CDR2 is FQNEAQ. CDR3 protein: CASSLGGQNNEQFF. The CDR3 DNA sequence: TGTGCCAGCAGCTTAGGGGGACAGAACAATGAGCAGTTCTTC. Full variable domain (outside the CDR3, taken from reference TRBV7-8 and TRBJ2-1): GAGVSQSPRYKVAKRGQDVALRCDPISGHVSLFWYQQALGQGPEFLTYFQNEAQLDKSGLPSDRFFAERPEGSVSTLKIQRTQQEDSAVYLCASSLGGQNNEQFFGPGTRLTVL.

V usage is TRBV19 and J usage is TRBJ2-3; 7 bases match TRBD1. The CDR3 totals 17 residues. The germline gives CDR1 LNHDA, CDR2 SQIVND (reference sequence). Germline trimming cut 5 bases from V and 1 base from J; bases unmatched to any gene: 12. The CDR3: CASSPLNRGLRTDTQYF. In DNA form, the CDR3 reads TGTGCCAGTAGTCCCCTAAACAGGGGCCTCCGCACAGATACGCAGTATTTT.

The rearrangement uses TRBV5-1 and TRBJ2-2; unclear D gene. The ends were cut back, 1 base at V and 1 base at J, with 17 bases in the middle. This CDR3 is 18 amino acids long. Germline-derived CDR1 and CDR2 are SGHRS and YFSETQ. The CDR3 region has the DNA TGCGCCAGCAGCTTGCAAACCCGTTCGGCAGGGAACACCGGGGAGCTGTTTTTT. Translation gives CASSLQTRSAGNTGELFF.

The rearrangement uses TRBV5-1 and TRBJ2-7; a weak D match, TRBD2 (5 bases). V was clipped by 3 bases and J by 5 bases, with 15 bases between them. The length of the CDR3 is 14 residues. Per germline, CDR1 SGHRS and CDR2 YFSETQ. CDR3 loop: CASSWRAGADEQYF. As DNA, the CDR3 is TGCGCCAGCAGCTGGCGGGCCGGAGCCGACGAGCAGTACTTC.

In DNA form, the CDR3 reads TGCGCCAGCAGCTTGGCCGGACAGGGAAGGGGCGGGGAGCTGTTTTTT. Residues: CASSLAGQGRGGELFF. The rearrangement links TRBV5-1 to TRBJ2-2; 8 bases fit TRBD1. This CDR3 contains 16 residues. V dropped 0 bases and J dropped 7; count of bases not matched to a gene: 8. Germline-derived CDR1 and CDR2 are SGHRS and YFSETQ.

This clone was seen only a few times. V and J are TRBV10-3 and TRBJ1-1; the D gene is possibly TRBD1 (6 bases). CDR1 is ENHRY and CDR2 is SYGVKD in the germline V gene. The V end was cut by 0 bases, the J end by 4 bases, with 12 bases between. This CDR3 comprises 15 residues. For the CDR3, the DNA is TGTGCCATCAGTGAGTCAGGGGGGGCTTTCACTGAAGCTTTCTTT. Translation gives CAISESGGAFTEAFF.

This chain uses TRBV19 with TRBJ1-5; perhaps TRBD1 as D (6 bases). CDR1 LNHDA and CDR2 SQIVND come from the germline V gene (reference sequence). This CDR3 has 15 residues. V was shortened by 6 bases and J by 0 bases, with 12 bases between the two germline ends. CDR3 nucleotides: TGTGCCAGTAGCCCGGGACAATATAGCAATCAGCCCCAGCATTTT. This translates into CASSPGQYSNQPQHF.

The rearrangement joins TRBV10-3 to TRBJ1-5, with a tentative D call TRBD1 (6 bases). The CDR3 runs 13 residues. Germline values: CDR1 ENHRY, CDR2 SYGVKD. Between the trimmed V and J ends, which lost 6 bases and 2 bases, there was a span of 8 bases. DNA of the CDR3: TGTGCCATCAGGGACAGACGCAATCAGCCCCAGCATTTT. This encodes CAIRDRRNQPQHF.

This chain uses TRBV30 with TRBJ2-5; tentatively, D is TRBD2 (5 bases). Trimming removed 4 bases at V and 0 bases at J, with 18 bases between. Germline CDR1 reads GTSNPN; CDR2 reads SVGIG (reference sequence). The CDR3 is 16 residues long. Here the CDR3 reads CAWNSGSDWDQETQYF. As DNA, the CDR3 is TGTGCCTGGAACTCGGGCTCGGACTGGGACCAAGAGACCCAGTACTTC.

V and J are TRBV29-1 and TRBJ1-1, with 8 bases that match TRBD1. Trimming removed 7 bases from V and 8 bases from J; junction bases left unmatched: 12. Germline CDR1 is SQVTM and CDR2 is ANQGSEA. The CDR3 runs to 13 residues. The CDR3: CSALRGQEGEAFF. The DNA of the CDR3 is TGCAGCGCCCTACGGGGACAGGAAGGAGAAGCTTTCTTT.

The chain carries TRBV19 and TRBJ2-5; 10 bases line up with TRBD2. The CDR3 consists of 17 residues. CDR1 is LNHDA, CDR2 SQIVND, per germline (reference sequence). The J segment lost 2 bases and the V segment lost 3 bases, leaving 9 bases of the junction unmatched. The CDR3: CASSISLAGDPQETQYF. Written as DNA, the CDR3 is TGTGCCAGTAGTATTAGTCTAGCGGGGGACCCACAAGAGACCCAGTACTTC.

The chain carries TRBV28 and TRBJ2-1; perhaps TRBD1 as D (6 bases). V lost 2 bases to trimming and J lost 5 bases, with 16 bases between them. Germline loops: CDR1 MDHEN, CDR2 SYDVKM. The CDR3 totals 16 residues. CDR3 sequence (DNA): TGTGCCAGCAGTTTAGCTGGGGGCAGGTGGGACAATGAGCAGTTCTTC. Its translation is CASSLAGGRWDNEQFF.

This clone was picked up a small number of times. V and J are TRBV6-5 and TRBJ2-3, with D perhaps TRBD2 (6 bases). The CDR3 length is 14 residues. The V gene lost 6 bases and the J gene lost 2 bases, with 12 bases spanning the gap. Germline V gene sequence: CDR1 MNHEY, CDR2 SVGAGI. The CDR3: CASRLTRLTDTQYF. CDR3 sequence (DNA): TGTGCCAGCAGGCTGACTAGACTCACAGATACGCAGTATTTT.

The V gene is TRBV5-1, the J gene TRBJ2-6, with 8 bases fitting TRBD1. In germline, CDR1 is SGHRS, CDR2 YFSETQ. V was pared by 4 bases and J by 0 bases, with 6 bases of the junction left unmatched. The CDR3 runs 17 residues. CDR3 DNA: TGCGCCAGCAGCCCGACAGGGGCTAGCTCTGGGGCCAACGTCCTGACTTTC. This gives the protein CASSPTGASSGANVLTF.

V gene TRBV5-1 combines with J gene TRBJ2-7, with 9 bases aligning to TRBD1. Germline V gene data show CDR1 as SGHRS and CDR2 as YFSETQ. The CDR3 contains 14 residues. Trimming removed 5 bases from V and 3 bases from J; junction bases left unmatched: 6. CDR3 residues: CASRAGTGYYEQYF. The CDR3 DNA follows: TGCGCCAGCAGAGCCGGGACAGGGTACTACGAGCAGTACTTC.

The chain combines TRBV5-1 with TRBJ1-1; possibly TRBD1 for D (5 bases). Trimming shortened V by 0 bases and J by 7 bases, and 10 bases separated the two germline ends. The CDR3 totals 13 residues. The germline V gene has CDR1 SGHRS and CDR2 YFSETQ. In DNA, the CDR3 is TGCGCCAGCAGCTTGGGGCAGGGTATTGAAGCTTTCTTT. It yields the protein CASSLGQGIEAFF.